A single TCR beta chain is shown here with its context. The antigen remains undetermined. At sampling all donors were nominally healthy, likely with unrecorded immune exposures. With 60 Vbeta and 13 Jbeta primers, the PCR was carried out. Here immunoSEQ multiplex PCR was the method, and the copy in TCRdb shows in-frame clones only, minus some. Among about 150,000 clones listed, about four fifths were seen once. Germline V gene lookup returns CDR1 MNHEY and CDR2 SMNVEV (reference sequence). Trimming left V 5 bases short and J 4 bases short, with 10 bases between. The CDR3 spans 13 residues. These data are taken from a study of cytomegalovirus exposure and HLA in healthy donors. Regarding the study as a whole: Reports credit the classifier with highly specific, highly sensitive diagnosis of cytomegalovirus status.

V is TRBV27 and J is TRBJ2-3; TRBD1 might be the D (5 bases). Input material: PBMCs. The TCR originated in a man aged 18 to 35 in good health and CMV-seronegative. CDR3 amino acids: CASSMTVADTQYF. The CDR3 DNA is TGTGCCAGCAGTATGACAGTCGCAGATACGCAGTATTTT.